The subject of this entry is one T cell receptor (beta chain). Which antigen it targets is not known. No per-base quality is available; no much larger clone lies one base away. The data stem from a study of blood T cell repertoires in COVID-19 (dated by TCRdb to the early 2020s). Turning to the overall study: Collaborator samples came from the United States, Italy and Spain and covered acute and convalescent phases of COVID-19. The material from the prospective study consisted of cDNA or gDNA derived from T cells, B-cell-depleted T cells, or PBMCs. Subjects who had been exposed to COVID-19, were actively infected with it, or had recovered from it provided the deeply sampled blood TCRbeta repertoires that made up the dataset. The repertoires were released in a freely available public database intended as a resource for research on the immune response to SARS-CoV-2. Samples came from the ongoing ImmuneRACE study (first 160 participants) plus 1,254 subjects from 6 global collaborators. Sample metadata almost always included a de-identified subject ID, COVID-19 status, age in years and sex. Where available, HLA class I and class II types were obtained from metadata supplied by the sample provider rather than from assay-based typing.

Paper-wide results and their limitations: The quantity of clinical and demographic metadata differed by source and by participant and was supplied without curation.

A second Seattle source provided samples from volunteer blood donors who had recovered from COVID-19. The collaborating institutions used their own protocols to collect whole blood in K2EDTA tubes. For TCRbeta analysis, collaborator samples were shipped as frozen whole blood, as isolated PBMCs, or as DNA extracted from either sample type. As encoded in the germline V gene, CDR1 is KGHSH while CDR2 is LQKENI. The junction shows trimming of 6 bases on V and 6 bases on J, plus 16 bases between the germline ends. From the cysteine up to the phenylalanine, the CDR3 has a length of 14 residues. Only CDR3 DNA is held: 42 bases, read in frame from base 1. The immunoSEQ Assay, a bias-controlled multiplex PCR, was used to amplify TCRbeta CDR3 regions from genomic DNA. As for the original processing: The number of nucleated cells in each sample was estimated by amplification of reference gene primers within the assay. To quantify the absolute abundance of each unique TCRbeta CDR3 rearrangement, sequence reads were collapsed and filtered. For each sample, productive Simpson clonality was calculated as the square root of Simpson's diversity index across productive rearrangements. The immuneACCESS repertoire file appears here via TCRdb, limited to in-frame rearrangements. These files lack a portion of the clones; in checked studies, under half of the deficit traces to unresolved V genes, and the cause of the others is not known. D and trimming come from the DNA, and the V and J calls and clone size come from that table. The sample table shows approximately 130,000 clones, and approximately 84% are seen once. About 18% of the sample is in the top ten clones.

Recombination linked TRBV18 to TRBJ2-3, with TRBD2 tentatively as D gene (6 bases match). The source material was peripheral blood. The origin of this receptor is a woman aged 45-65 years who had recovered from COVID-19. This receptor has the CDR3 CASSTGLIGDTQYF. The sequenced DNA is TGTGCCAGCTCGACGGGACTCATTGGGGATACGCAGTATTTT.